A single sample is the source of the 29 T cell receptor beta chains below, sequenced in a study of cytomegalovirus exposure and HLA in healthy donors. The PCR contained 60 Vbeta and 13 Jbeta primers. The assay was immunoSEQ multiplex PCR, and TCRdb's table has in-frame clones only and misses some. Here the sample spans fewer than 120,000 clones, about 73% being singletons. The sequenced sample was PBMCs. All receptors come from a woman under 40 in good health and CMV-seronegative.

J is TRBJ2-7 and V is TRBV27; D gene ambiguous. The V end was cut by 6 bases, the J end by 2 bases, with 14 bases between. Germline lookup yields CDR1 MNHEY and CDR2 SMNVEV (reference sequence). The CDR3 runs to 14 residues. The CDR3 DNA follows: TGTGCCAGCAGCCCCATAGAACCACCCTACGAGCAGTACTTC. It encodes CASSPIEPPYEQYF.

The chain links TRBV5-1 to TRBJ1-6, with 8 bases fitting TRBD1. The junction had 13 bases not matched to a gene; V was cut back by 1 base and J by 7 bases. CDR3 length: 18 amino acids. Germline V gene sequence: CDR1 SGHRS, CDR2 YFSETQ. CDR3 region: CASSLSLRTGFRNSPLHF. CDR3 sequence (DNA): TGCGCCAGCAGCTTGAGCCTTAGGACAGGGTTTCGCAATTCACCCCTCCACTTT.

The CDR3 spells CASSLVGPSSGNTIYF. Here the CDR3 DNA reads TGTGCCAGCAGTTTAGTGGGGCCAAGCTCTGGAAACACCATATATTTT. The V gene is TRBV28, the J gene TRBJ1-3; possibly TRBD1 for D (5 bases). Trimming shortened V by 2 bases and J by 0 bases, and 11 bases separated the two germline ends. From germline, CDR1 is MDHEN and CDR2 SYDVKM. The CDR3 loop spans 16 amino acids.

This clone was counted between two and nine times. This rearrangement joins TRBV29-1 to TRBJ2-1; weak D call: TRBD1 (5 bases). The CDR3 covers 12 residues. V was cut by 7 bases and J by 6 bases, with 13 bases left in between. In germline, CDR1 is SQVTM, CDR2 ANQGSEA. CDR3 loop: CSGGHGSNEQFF. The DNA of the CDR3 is TGCAGCGGCGGACATGGAAGCAATGAGCAGTTCTTC.

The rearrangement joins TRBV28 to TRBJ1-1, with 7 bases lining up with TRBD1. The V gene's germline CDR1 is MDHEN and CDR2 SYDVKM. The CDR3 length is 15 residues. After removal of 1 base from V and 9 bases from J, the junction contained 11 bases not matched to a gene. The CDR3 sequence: CASSLSDRLRGKAFF. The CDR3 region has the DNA TGTGCCAGCAGTTTATCGGACAGGCTCCGGGGTAAAGCTTTCTTT.

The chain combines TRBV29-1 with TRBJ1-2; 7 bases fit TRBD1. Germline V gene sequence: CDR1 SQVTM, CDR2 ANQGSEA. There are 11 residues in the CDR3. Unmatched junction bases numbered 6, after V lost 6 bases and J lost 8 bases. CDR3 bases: TGCAGCGTCTGGACAGGAATCGGCTACACCTTC. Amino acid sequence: CSVWTGIGYTF.

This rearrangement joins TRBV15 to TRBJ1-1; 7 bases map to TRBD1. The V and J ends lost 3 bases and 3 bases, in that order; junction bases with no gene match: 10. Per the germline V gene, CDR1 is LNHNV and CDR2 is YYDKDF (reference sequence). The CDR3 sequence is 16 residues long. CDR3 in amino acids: CATSSGARGLDTEAFF. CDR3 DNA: TGTGCCACCAGCAGTGGTGCTAGGGGGCTGGACACTGAAGCTTTCTTT.

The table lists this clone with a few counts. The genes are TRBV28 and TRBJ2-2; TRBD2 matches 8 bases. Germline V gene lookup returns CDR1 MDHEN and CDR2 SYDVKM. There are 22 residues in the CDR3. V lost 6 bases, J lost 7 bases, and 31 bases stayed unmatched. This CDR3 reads CASSHLLQGLVIGGVEFGELFF. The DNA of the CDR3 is TGTGCCAGCAGCCACCTCCTGCAGGGACTAGTAATTGGGGGGGTAGAGTTCGGGGAGCTGTTTTTT. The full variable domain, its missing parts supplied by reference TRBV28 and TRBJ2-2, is DVKVTQSSRYLVKRTGEKVFLECVQDMDHENMFWYRQDPGLGLRLIYFSYDVKMKEKGDIPEGYSVSREKKERFSLILESASTNQTSMYLCASSHLLQGLVIGGVEFGELFFGEGSRLTVL.

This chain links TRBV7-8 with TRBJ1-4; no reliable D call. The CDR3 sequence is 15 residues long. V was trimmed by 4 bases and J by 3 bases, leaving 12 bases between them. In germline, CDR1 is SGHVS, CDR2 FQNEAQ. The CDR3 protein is CASSSLPGANEKLFF. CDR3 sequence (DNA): TGTGCCAGCAGCTCACTCCCCGGGGCTAATGAAAAACTGTTTTTT.

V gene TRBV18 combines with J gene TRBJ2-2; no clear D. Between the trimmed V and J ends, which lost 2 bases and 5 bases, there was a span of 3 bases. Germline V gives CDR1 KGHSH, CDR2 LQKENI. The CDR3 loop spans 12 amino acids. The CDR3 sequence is CASSPITGELFF. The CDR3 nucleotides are TGTGCCAGCTCACCAATAACCGGGGAGCTGTTTTTT. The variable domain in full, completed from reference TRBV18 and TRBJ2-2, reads NAGVMQNPRHLVRRRGQEARLRCSPMKGHSHVYWYRQLPEEGLKFMVYLQKENIIDESGMPKERFSAEFPKEGPSILRIQQVVRGDSAAYFCASSPITGELFFGEGSRLTVL.

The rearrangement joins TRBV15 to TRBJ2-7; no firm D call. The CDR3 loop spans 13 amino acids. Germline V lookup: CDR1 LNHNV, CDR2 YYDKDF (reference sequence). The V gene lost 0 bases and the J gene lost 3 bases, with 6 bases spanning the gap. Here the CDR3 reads CATSRDESYEQYF. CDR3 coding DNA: TGTGCCACCAGCAGAGATGAGAGCTACGAGCAGTACTTC.

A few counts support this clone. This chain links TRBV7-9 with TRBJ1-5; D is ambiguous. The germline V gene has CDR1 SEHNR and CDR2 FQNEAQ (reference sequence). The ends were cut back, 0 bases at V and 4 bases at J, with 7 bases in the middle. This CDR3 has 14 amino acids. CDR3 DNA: TGTGCCAGCAGCTTAGCGTACGGGAATCAGCCCCAGCATTTT. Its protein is CASSLAYGNQPQHF. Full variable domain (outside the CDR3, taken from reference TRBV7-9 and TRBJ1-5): DTGVSQNPRHKITKRGQNVTFRCDPISEHNRLYWYRQTLGQGPEFLTYFQNEAQLEKSRLLSDRFSAERPKGSFSTLEIQRTEQGDSAMYLCASSLAYGNQPQHFGDGTRLSIL.

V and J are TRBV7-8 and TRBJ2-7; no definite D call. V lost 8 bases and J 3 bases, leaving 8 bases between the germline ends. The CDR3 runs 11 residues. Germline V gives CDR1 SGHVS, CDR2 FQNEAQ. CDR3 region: CASGSFYEQYF. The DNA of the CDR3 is TGTGCCAGCGGCAGTTTCTACGAGCAGTACTTC.

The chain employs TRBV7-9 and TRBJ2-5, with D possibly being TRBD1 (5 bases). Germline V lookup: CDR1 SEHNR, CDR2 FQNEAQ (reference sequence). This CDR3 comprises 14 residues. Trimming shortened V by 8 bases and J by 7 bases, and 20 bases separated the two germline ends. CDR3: CASGVGTLQGTQYF. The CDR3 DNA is TGTGCCAGCGGGGTTGGTACCTTGCAGGGGACCCAGTACTTC.

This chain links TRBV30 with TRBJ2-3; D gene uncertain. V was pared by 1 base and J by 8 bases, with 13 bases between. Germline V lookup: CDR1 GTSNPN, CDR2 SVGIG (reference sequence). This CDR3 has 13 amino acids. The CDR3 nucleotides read TGTGCCTGGAGTGACGTCTATAGCTTTACGCAGTATTTT. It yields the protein CAWSDVYSFTQYF.

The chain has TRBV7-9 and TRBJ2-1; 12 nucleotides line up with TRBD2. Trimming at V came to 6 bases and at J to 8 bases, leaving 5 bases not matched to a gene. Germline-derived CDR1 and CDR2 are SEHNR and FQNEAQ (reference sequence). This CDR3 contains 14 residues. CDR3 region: CASRASGGVDEQFF. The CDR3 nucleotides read TGTGCCAGCAGGGCTAGCGGGGGGGTCGATGAGCAGTTCTTC.

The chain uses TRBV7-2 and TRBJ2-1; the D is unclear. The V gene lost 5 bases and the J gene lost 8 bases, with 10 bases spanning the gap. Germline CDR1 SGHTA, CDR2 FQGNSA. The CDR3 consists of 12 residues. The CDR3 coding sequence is TGTGCCAGCAGCCGCACAGTACATGAGCAGTTCTTC. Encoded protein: CASSRTVHEQFF. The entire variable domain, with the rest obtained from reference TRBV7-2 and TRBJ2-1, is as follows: GAGVSQSPSNKVTEKGKDVELRCDPISGHTALYWYRQSLGQGLEFLIYFQGNSAPDKSGLPSDRFSAERTGGSVSTLTIQRTQQEDSAVYLCASSRTVHEQFFGPGTRLTVL.

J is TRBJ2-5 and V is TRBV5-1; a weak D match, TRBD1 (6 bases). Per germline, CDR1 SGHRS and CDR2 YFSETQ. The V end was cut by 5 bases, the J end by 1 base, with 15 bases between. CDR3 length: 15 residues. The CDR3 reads CASRTGSGFQETQYF. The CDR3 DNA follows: TGCGCCAGCAGAACAGGGTCTGGGTTCCAAGAGACCCAGTACTTC.

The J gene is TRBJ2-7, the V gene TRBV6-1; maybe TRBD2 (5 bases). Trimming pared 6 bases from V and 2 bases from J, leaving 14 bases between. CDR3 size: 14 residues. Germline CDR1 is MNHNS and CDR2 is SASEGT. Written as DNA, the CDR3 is TGTGCCAGCAGAATTTGGGGAGCCACCTACGAGCAGTACTTC. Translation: CASRIWGATYEQYF.

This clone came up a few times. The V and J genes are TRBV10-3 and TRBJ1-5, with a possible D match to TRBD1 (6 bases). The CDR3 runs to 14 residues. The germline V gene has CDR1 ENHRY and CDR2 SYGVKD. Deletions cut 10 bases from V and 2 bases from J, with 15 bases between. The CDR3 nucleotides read TGTGCCACGGTAGACAGGTTGGGCAATCAGCCCCAGCATTTT. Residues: CATVDRLGNQPQHF.

The CDR3 region has the DNA TGTGCCAGCAGCACACAGGTATCTGGAAACACCATATATTTT. Translation gives CASSTQVSGNTIYF. V and J are TRBV9 and TRBJ1-3; perhaps TRBD1 as D (5 bases). V lost 4 bases, J lost 1 base, and 9 bases lay in between. In germline, CDR1 is SGDLS, CDR2 YYNGEE. This CDR3 spans 14 amino acids.

Here the CDR3 DNA reads TGTGCCAGCAGCCAGGCGACAGGGTCTGGAAACACCATATATTTT. Translation: CASSQATGSGNTIYF. V usage is TRBV4-2 and J usage is TRBJ1-3; 7 bases match TRBD1. After removal of 3 bases from V and 1 base from J, the junction contained 3 bases not matched to a gene. The CDR3 sequence is 15 residues long. Germline values: CDR1 LGHNA, CDR2 YNFKEQ.

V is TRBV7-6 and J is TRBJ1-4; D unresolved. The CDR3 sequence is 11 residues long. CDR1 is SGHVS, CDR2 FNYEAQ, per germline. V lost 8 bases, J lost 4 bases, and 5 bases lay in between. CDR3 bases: TGTGCCAGCGGCAATAATGAAAAACTGTTTTTT. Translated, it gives CASGNNEKLFF.

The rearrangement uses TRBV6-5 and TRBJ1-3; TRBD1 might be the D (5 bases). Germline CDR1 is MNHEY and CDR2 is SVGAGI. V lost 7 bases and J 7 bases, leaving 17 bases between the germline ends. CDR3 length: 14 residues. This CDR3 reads CASTSRAYSNTIYF. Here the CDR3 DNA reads TGTGCCAGCACATCCAGGGCTTATAGCAACACCATATATTTT.

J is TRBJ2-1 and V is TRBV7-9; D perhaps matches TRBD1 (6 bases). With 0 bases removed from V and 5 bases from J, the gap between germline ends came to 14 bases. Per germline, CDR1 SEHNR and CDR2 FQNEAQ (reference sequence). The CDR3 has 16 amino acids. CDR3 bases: TGTGCCAGCAGCTTAGCCTACAGGGTTGGGAACAATGAGCAGTTCTTC. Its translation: CASSLAYRVGNNEQFF.

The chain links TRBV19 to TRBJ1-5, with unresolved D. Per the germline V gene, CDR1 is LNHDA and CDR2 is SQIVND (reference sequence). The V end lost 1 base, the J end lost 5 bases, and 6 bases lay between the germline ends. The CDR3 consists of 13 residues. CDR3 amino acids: CASSIAPDQPQHF. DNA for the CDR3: TGTGCCAGTAGTATAGCCCCCGATCAGCCCCAGCATTTT.

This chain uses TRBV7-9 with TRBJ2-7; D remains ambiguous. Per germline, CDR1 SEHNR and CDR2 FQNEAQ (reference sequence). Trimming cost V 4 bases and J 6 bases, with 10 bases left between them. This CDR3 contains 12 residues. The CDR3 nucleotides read TGTGCCAGCAGCTCGACACTCTCCGAGCAGTACTTC. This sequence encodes CASSSTLSEQYF.

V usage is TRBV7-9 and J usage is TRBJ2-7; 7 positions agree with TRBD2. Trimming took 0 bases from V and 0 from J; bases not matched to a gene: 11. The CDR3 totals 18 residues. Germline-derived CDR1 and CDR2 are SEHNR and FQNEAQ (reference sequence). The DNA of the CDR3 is TGTGCCAGCAGCTTAGCGGGCGGGTCGGGAGGCTACTCCTACGAGCAGTACTTC. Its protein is CASSLAGGSGGYSYEQYF. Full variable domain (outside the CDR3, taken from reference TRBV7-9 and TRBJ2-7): DTGVSQNPRHKITKRGQNVTFRCDPISEHNRLYWYRQTLGQGPEFLTYFQNEAQLEKSRLLSDRFSAERPKGSFSTLEIQRTEQGDSAMYLCASSLAGGSGGYSYEQYFGPGTRLTVT.

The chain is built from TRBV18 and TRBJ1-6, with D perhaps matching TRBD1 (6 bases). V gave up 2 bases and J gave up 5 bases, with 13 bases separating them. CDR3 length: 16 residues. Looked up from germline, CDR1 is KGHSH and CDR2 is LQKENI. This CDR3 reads CASSPGAGENNSPLHF. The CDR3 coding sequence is TGTGCCAGCTCACCAGGGGCAGGGGAAAATAATTCACCCCTCCACTTT.